The present T cell receptor beta chain was sequenced within a study of T cells in Graves' hyperthyroidism and ophthalmopathy. Study-wide results and limits: Appearing also in blood were most of the thyroid clonotypes expanded above 0.001.

The source material, RNA transcripts, was used to amplify TCR beta CDR3 regions. TCR CDR3 regions were first amplified by RT-PCR with HTBI primers. Each CDR3 protein gets one entry after TCRdb re-called the multiplex PCR reads with MiXCR. The sample contains approximately 400,000 distinct CDR3 sequences, approximately 12% of which appear only once. Of note for this clonotype: The antigen is undetermined.

The CDR3 runs to 15 residues. The ends lost 0 bases at V and 2 bases at J; junction bases unmatched: 5. Germline V gene data show CDR1 as SGHRS and CDR2 as YFSETQ. The sequenced material came from blood. The V gene is TRBV5-1, the J gene TRBJ2-7; 7 nucleotides align to TRBD1. The clonotype was recovered from a man aged 30 to 45 with Graves' hyperthyroidism that later progressed to Graves' ophthalmopathy. CDR3 DNA: TGCGCCAGCAGCTTGGCCCCGACAGGGACCTACGAGCAGTACTTC. Translated: CASSLAPTGTYEQYF.